These 25 T cell receptor beta chains were sequenced from one sample in a study of cytomegalovirus exposure and HLA in healthy donors. The repertoire was sequenced with immunoSEQ multiplex PCR; TCRdb's copy has only in-frame clones and lacks some. The table includes about 21,000 clones, 95% to 97% detected once. Sequenced input: PBMCs. The receptors derive from a man aged 25-45 years in good health and CMV-seropositive.

The chain combines TRBV5-1 with TRBJ2-3; 10 nucleotides align to TRBD1. Unmatched junction bases numbered 7, after V lost 4 bases and J lost 2 bases. The V gene's germline CDR1 is SGHRS and CDR2 YFSETQ. The CDR3 extends over 16 amino acids. CDR3 DNA sequence: TGCGCCAGCAGCCAGACAGGGGGCGAGAACACAGATACGCAGTATTTT. It translates to CASSQTGGENTDTQYF.

This chain uses TRBV27 with TRBJ2-7, with TRBD2 matching 9 bases. J was trimmed by 3 bases and V by 2 bases; bases with no gene match: 5. The germline V gene encodes CDR1 MNHEY and CDR2 SMNVEV (reference sequence). This CDR3 comprises 15 residues. The CDR3 loop reads CASSLIASGIYEQYF. The CDR3 DNA is TGTGCCAGCAGTTTAATTGCTAGCGGGATCTACGAGCAGTACTTC.

The chain uses TRBV9 and TRBJ2-7; D gene uncertain. The V gene lost 0 bases and the J gene lost 7 bases, with 14 bases spanning the gap. This CDR3 comprises 14 residues. Germline CDR1 is SGDLS and CDR2 is YYNGEE. The CDR3 bases are TGTGCCAGCAGCGTAGGTGGCGGATTAAAGGAGCAGTACTTC. This sequence encodes CASSVGGGLKEQYF.

The chain couples TRBV7-9 to TRBJ1-1; D not resolved. The length of the CDR3 is 13 residues. The germline V and J ends were trimmed by 1 base and 4 bases, with 7 bases remaining between them. Germline-derived CDR1 and CDR2 are SEHNR and FQNEAQ (reference sequence). The DNA for the CDR3 is TGTGCCAGCAGCTTAGGGGGAGCCACTGAAGCTTTCTTT. This gives the protein CASSLGGATEAFF.

This clone has just one count. The rearrangement links TRBV5-6 to TRBJ1-2, with TRBD1 matching 8 bases. Per the germline V gene, CDR1 is SGHDT and CDR2 is YYEEEE. The length of the CDR3 is 12 residues. Trimming cost V 2 bases and J 7 bases; bases outside gene matches: 1. The CDR3 DNA is TGTGCCAGCAGCTTCACAGGGGGTGGCTACACCTTC. It translates to CASSFTGGGYTF.

The chain employs TRBV15 and TRBJ2-2, with 14 bases lining up with TRBD2. Trimming removed 2 bases from V and 7 bases from J; junction bases left unmatched: 9. Germline lookup yields CDR1 LNHNV and CDR2 YYDKDF (reference sequence). The CDR3 runs to 18 residues. CDR3 in amino acids: CATSRSRTSGRIGGELFF. The CDR3 DNA reads TGTGCCACCAGCAGATCCCGGACTAGCGGGAGGATAGGCGGGGAGCTGTTTTTT.

This clone came up once. The chain employs TRBV5-4 and TRBJ2-3; 15 bases fit TRBD2. CDR1 is SGHNT and CDR2 is YYREEE in the germline V gene (reference sequence). The CDR3 is 17 amino acids. The ends lost 3 bases at V and 2 bases at J; junction bases unmatched: 4. CDR3 coding DNA: TGTGCCAGCAGCTCCGGACTAGCGGGAGGGGACACAGATACGCAGTATTTT. Its protein is CASSSGLAGGDTDTQYF.

The genes are TRBV14 and TRBJ1-1; D is ambiguous. This CDR3 contains 16 residues. Germline V lookup: CDR1 SGHDN, CDR2 FVKESK. Trimming cost V 0 bases and J 2 bases, with 13 bases left between them. The CDR3 here is CASSQEVSVGNTEAFF. The CDR3 DNA is TGTGCCAGCAGCCAAGAGGTGTCGGTGGGCAACACTGAAGCTTTCTTT. Combining the CDR3 with reference TRBV14 and TRBJ1-1 gives the whole variable domain EAGVTQFPSHSVIEKGQTVTLRCDPISGHDNLYWYRRVMGKEIKFLLHFVKESKQDESGMPNNRFLAERTGGTYSTLKVQPAELEDSGVYFCASSQEVSVGNTEAFFGQGTRLTVV.

This chain joins TRBV5-1 and TRBJ1-1, with TRBD1 as a possible D gene (6 bases). The V gene lost 0 bases and the J gene lost 1 base, with 10 bases spanning the gap. Germline V CDR1 and CDR2: SGHRS, YFSETQ. The CDR3 is made up of 15 amino acids. CDR3 residues: CASSLARTANTEAFF. CDR3 DNA sequence: TGCGCCAGCAGCTTGGCCCGGACAGCGAACACTGAAGCTTTCTTT. The variable domain in full, completed from reference TRBV5-1 and TRBJ1-1, reads KAGVTQTPRYLIKTRGQQVTLSCSPISGHRSVSWYQQTPGQGLQFLFEYFSETQRNKGNFPGRFSGRQFSNSRSEMNVSTLELGDSALYLCASSLARTANTEAFFGQGTRLTVV.

The J gene is TRBJ2-7, the V gene TRBV27, with 8 bases identical to TRBD2. The CDR3 loop spans 14 amino acids. Trimming at V came to 5 bases and at J to 5 bases, leaving 8 bases not matched to a gene. Germline V gene data show CDR1 as MNHEY and CDR2 as SMNVEV (reference sequence). The CDR3 is CASSRPGGPHEQYF. DNA for the CDR3: TGTGCCAGCAGTCGACCGGGGGGGCCCCACGAGCAGTACTTC.

V and J are TRBV28 and TRBJ1-5; D is possibly TRBD1 (5 bases). Germline-derived CDR1 and CDR2 are MDHEN and SYDVKM. Deletions cut 7 bases from V and 5 bases from J, with 18 bases between. The CDR3 runs 15 residues. Here the CDR3 DNA reads TGTGCCAGCAACCCTTGGGGGGGTTTCGATCAGCCCCAGCATTTT. It encodes CASNPWGGFDQPQHF.

The gene calls are TRBV18 and TRBJ2-7; the D gene is possibly TRBD2 (6 bases). The CDR3 runs to 16 residues. Trimming removed 3 bases from V and 0 bases from J, with 15 bases in between. CDR1 and CDR2 (germline): KGHSH, LQKENI. In DNA form, the CDR3 reads TGTGCCAGCTCACCTCCTCGGGGGATTGCCTCCTACGAGCAGTACTTC. Its protein product is CASSPPRGIASYEQYF.

The rearrangement uses TRBV4-3 and TRBJ1-5, with unresolved D. CDR3 size: 15 residues. V was cut by 0 bases and J by 1 base, with 7 bases left in between. Germline V gene lookup returns CDR1 LGHNA and CDR2 YSLEER. The CDR3 loop reads CASSQDVASNQPQHF. CDR3 DNA: TGCGCCAGCAGCCAAGATGTGGCAAGCAATCAGCCCCAGCATTTT.

The chain employs TRBV9 and TRBJ2-5, with 7 positions matching TRBD1. V dropped 2 bases and J dropped 2; count of bases not matched to a gene: 3. There are 14 residues in the CDR3. Germline CDR1 SGDLS, CDR2 YYNGEE. CDR3 coding DNA: TGTGCCAGCAGCGTCGACAGGGTGCAAGAGACCCAGTACTTC. Translation gives CASSVDRVQETQYF.

The genes are TRBV7-3 and TRBJ2-6; perhaps TRBD2 as D (6 bases). The CDR3 length is 13 residues. The V gene's germline CDR1 is SGHTA and CDR2 FQGTGA. V lost 6 bases and J 3 bases, leaving 6 bases between the germline ends. The CDR3 protein is CASRGGGANVLTF. Here the CDR3 DNA reads TGTGCCAGCAGGGGGGGTGGGGCCAACGTCCTGACTTTC.

The chain carries TRBV30 and TRBJ1-1; TRBD1 aligns across 7 bases. The germline V gene has CDR1 GTSNPN and CDR2 SVGIG (reference sequence). V shed 2 bases, J shed 4 bases, and the junction held 7 bases outside the gene matches. The CDR3 is made up of 14 amino acids. The CDR3 loop is CAWSTRQGFTEAFF. DNA for the CDR3: TGTGCCTGGAGTACCAGACAGGGTTTCACTGAAGCTTTCTTT.

The sample holds one count of this clone. V usage is TRBV5-1 and J usage is TRBJ2-7; 8 bases fit TRBD1. Germline trimming cut 0 bases from V and 4 bases from J; bases unmatched to any gene: 3. The CDR3 consists of 14 residues. Per germline, CDR1 SGHRS and CDR2 YFSETQ. The CDR3 DNA follows: TGCGCCAGCAGCTTGGGACAGGGGAGGTACGAGCAGTACTTC. Its translation is CASSLGQGRYEQYF.

The chain is built from TRBV4-3 and TRBJ2-3; 11 bases line up with TRBD2. This CDR3 contains 15 residues. Germline CDR1 is LGHNA and CDR2 is YSLEER. With 4 bases clipped from V and 2 bases from J, the junction kept 2 bases outside the gene matches. The CDR3 loop is CASSLGLADTDTQYF. CDR3 nucleotide sequence: TGCGCCAGCAGCCTGGGACTAGCGGACACAGATACGCAGTATTTT.

For this clone: At one end the junction does not follow the germline gene, possibly because of a read error. The gene calls are TRBV7-7 and TRBJ1-1; D remains unclear. The CDR3 is 13 residues long. The germline V gene encodes CDR1 SSHAT and CDR2 FNYEAQ (reference sequence). The CDR3 DNA reads TGTGCTAGCAGCTTGAGCGTCGACACTGAAGCTTTCTTT. Translated: CASSLSVDTEAFF.

This chain joins TRBV5-1 and TRBJ2-1; D uncertain. Germline CDR1 is SGHRS and CDR2 is YFSETQ. The CDR3 loop spans 12 amino acids. Deletions cut 0 bases from V and 6 bases from J, with 4 bases between. This chain's CDR3 is CASSLGSNEQFF. CDR3 bases: TGCGCCAGCAGCTTGGGTAGCAATGAGCAGTTCTTC.

The V and J genes are TRBV7-2 and TRBJ2-1; 9 nucleotides match TRBD2. The J segment lost 9 bases and the V segment lost 5 bases, leaving 11 bases of the junction unmatched. CDR1 and CDR2 from the germline V gene are SGHTA and FQGNSA. This CDR3 region has 15 residues. The CDR3 here is CASSRGGTSRIEQFF. In nucleotides, the CDR3 is TGTGCCAGCAGCCGGGGGGGGACTAGCCGGATTGAGCAGTTCTTC. Complete variable domain (other parts from reference TRBV7-2 and TRBJ2-1): GAGVSQSPSNKVTEKGKDVELRCDPISGHTALYWYRQSLGQGLEFLIYFQGNSAPDKSGLPSDRFSAERTGGSVSTLTIQRTQQEDSAVYLCASSRGGTSRIEQFFGPGTRLTVL.

V and J are TRBV9 and TRBJ1-1; TRBD1 aligns across 7 bases. The germline V gene has CDR1 SGDLS and CDR2 YYNGEE. V trimming: 3 bases; J trimming: 2 bases; junction bases outside the gene matches: 4. This CDR3 comprises 14 residues. The CDR3 coding sequence is TGTGCCAGCAGCGGGGGACAGCCTAACACTGAAGCTTTCTTT. Translating it yields CASSGGQPNTEAFF.

Regarding this clone: The germline gene is not matched at one end of the junction; a read error may be the cause. The chain has TRBV6-1 and TRBJ2-7; 8 nucleotides match TRBD1. The CDR3 has 14 residues. Per the germline V gene, CDR1 is MNHNS and CDR2 is SASEGT. The chain's CDR3 is CASFRGTGSHEQYF. CDR3 coding DNA: TGTGCCAGCTTCCGCGGGACAGGCTCCCACGAGCAGTACTTC.

The CDR3 nucleotides are TGTGCCTCCCAGGGCGGGCGGGAGAGCTCCTACGAGCAGTACTTC. This encodes CASQGGRESSYEQYF. The chain employs TRBV30 and TRBJ2-7; 7 bases are a match to TRBD2. V lost 7 bases to trimming and J lost 0 bases; unmatched junction nucleotides: 12. Germline CDR1 and CDR2: GTSNPN and SVGIG (reference sequence). The CDR3 length is 15 residues. The variable domain in full, with the rest retrieved from reference TRBV30 and TRBJ2-7, is SQTIHQWPATLVQPVGSPLSLECTVEGTSNPNLYWYRQAAGRGLQLLFYSVGIGQISSEVPQNLSASRPQDRQFILSSKKLLLSDSGFYLCASQGGRESSYEQYFGPGTRLTVT.

The chain has TRBV29-1 and TRBJ2-7, with 11 bases fitting TRBD1. The V gene's germline CDR1 is SQVTM and CDR2 ANQGSEA. The V segment lost 5 bases and the J segment 6 bases; nucleotides outside the gene matches: 9. This CDR3 is built from 14 residues. The CDR3 DNA follows: TGCAGCGTTCAAACGGGACAGGGGGGGGTCGAGCAGTACTTC. Protein product: CSVQTGQGGVEQYF.